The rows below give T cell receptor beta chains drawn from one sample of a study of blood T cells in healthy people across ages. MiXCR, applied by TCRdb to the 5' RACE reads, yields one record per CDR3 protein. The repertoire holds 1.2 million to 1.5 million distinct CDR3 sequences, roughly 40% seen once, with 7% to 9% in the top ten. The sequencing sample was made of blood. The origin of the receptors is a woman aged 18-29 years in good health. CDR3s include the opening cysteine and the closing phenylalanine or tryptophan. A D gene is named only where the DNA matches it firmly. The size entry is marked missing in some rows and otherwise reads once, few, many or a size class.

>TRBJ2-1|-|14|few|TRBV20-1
TGCAGTGAAAGCCCGCGGACACTTTACAATGAGCAGTTCTTC
CSESPRTLYNEQFF
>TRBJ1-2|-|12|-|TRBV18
TGTGCCAGCTCACCAAGATGCGGTGGCTACACCTTC
CASSPRCGGYTF
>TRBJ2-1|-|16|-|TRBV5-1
TGCGCCAGCAGCCCAGGGGTCGGGGGCCTGGACAATGAGCAGTTCTTC
CASSPGVGGLDNEQFF
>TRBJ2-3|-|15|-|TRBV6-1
TGTGCCAGCAGTGGAACAGGGAGTGTGGGAGATACACAGTATTTT
CASSGTGSVGDTQYF
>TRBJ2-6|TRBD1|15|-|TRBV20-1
TGCAGTGCTGGAAGACAGGGCTCTGGGGCCAACGTCCTGACTTTC
CSAGRQGSGANVLTF
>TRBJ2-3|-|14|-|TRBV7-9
TGTGCCAGCAGCCCTATGTCCCTTACAGATACGCAGTATTTT
CASSPMSLTDTQYF
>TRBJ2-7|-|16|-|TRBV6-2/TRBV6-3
TGTGCCAGCAGCCCCGTCGAGGGCAGGGAATCCTACGAGCAGTACTTC
CASSPVEGRESYEQYF
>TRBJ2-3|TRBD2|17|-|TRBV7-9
TGTGCCAGCAGCTTAGCGGGAGGGCCGCCTGGGACGAATACGCAGTATTTT
CASSLAGGPPGTNTQYF
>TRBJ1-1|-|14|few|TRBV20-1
TGCAGTGCGGAACCCAGGGACATGAACACTGAAGCTTTCTTT
CSAEPRDMNTEAFF
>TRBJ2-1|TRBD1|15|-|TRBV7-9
TGTGCCAGCAGCGGGACGGACAGGGCTTTCGGAGAGCAGTTCTTC
CASSGTDRAFGEQFF
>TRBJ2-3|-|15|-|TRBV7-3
TGTGCCAGCAGCTCCCAGGGTGTTGGCACAGATGCGCAGTTTTTT
CASSSQGVGTDAQFF
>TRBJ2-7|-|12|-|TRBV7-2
TGTGCCAGCAGTCTTCCCCCGGTGGGGCAGTACTTC
CASSLPPVGQYF
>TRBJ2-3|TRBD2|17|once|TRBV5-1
TGCGCCAGCAGCGGGACTAGCGGGAGGGCCGGTGCAGATACGCAGTATTTT
CASSGTSGRAGADTQYF
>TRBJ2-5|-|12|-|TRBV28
TGTGCCAGCGGATGGACAAGGGAGACCCGGTACTTC
CASGWTRETRYF
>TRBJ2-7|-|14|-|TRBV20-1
TGCAGTGCTAGAGCCCTGACTCGGGGGTACGAGCAGTACTTC
CSARALTRGYEQYF
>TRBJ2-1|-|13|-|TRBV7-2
TGTGCCAGCAGGCCCCTTAATGACGATGAGCAGTTCTTC
CASRPLNDDEQFF
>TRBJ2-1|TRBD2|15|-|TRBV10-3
TGTGCCATCAGGGGACTAGGTAGCTCCTACAATGAGCAGTTCTTC
CAIRGLGSSYNEQFF
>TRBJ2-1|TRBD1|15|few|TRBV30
TGTGCCTGGAGTGCCGGGACAGGGACGGAAAATGAGCAGTTCTTC
CAWSAGTGTENEQFF
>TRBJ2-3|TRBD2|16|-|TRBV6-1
TGTGCCAGCAGTTCCACACTAGCGGGAGGGGCAGATACGCAGTATTTT
CASSSTLAGGADTQYF
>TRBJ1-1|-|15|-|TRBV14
TGTGCCAGCAGCCAAGAGGGATCGGGGATCGCTGAAGCTTTCTTT
CASSQEGSGIAEAFF
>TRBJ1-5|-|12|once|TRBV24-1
TGTGCCACCAATGATTTCAATCAGCCCCAGCATTTT
CATNDFNQPQHF
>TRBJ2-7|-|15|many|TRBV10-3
TGTGCCATCAGGGGAGGCCCAACTACGTCCTACGAGCAGTACTTC
CAIRGGPTTSYEQYF
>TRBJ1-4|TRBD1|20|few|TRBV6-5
TGTGCCAGCAGTTACTCGGCCCCCGGACAGGGAGGGGTGGGTGGAGAAAAACTGTTTTTT
CASSYSAPGQGGVGGEKLFF
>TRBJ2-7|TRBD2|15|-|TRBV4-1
TGCGCCAGCCAAACCCTTAGGGGCGGGGGGAACGAGCAGTACTTC
CASQTLRGGGNEQYF
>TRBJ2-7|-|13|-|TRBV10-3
TGTGCCATCAGCCAGACCGAGACCTACGAGCAGTACTTC
CAISQTETYEQYF
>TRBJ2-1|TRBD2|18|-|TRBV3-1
TGTGCCAGCAGCCAAGGACTAGCGGGGGGGCGCTCCTACAATGAGCAGTTCTTC
CASSQGLAGGRSYNEQFF
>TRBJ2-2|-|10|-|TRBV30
TGTGCCTGTTGGGACGGGGAGCTGTTTTTT
CACWDGELFF
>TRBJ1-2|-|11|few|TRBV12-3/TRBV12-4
TGTGCCAGCAGCCCAACAGGGTTGTTCACCTTC
CASSPTGLFTF
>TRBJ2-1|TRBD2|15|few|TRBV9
TGTGCCAGCAGCGCAACTAGCGGGATTGGCAATGAGCAGTTCTTC
CASSATSGIGNEQFF
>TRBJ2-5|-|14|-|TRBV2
TGTGCCAGCAGTGGGGGCGTCGGACAGGAGACCCAGTACTTC
CASSGGVGQETQYF
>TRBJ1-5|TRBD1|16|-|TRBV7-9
TGTGCCAGCAGCTTATGGGCAGGGGGAAGCGCTCAGCCCCAGCATTTT
CASSLWAGGSAQPQHF
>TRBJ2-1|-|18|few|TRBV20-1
TGCAGTGCTAGAGCCCCGGAGGGAGTCCACTCTGTTGGAAATGAGCAGTTCTTC
CSARAPEGVHSVGNEQFF
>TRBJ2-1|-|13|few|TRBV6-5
TGTGCCAGCAGTAAAATCCTGGGGAATGAGCAGTTCTTC
CASSKILGNEQFF
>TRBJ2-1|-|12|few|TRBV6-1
TGTGCCAGCGGCCAGACCTACAATGAGCAGTTCTTC
CASGQTYNEQFF
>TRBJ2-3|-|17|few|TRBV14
TGTGCCAGCAGCCAAGATCAGGACGGCCTACAGAAGGGTACGCAGTATTTT
CASSQDQDGLQKGTQYF
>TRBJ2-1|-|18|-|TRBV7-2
TGTGCCAGCAGCTTAGTTGGGACTCAGGGGAGCTCCTACAATGAGCAGTTCTTC
CASSLVGTQGSSYNEQFF
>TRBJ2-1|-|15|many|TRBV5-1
TGCGCCAGCAGCCAGGCCTCAAGGGGGTACAATGAGCAGTTCTTC
CASSQASRGYNEQFF
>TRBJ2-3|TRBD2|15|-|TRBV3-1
TGTGCCAGCAGCCAAAGCGGGGGCATCGCAGATACGCAGTATTTT
CASSQSGGIADTQYF
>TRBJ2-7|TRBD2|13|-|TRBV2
TGTGCCACTTCGACTAGCGTCTCCTACGAGCAGTACTTC
CATSTSVSYEQYF
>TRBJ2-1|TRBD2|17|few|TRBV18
TGTGCCAGCTCACCACCCCTAGCGGGAGCTCTGACCAATGAGCAGTTCTTC
CASSPPLAGALTNEQFF
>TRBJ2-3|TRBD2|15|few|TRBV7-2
TGTGCCAGCAGCGTACTAGCGGGGGTATTAGATACGCAGTATTTT
CASSVLAGVLDTQYF
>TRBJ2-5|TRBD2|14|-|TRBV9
TGTGCCAGCAGCGGTAGCGGGGGGGTGGAGACCCAGTACTTC
CASSGSGGVETQYF
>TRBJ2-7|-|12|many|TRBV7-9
TGTGCCAGCAGCTCACAAGATTACGAGCAGTACTTC
CASSSQDYEQYF
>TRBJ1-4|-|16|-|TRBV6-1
TGTGCCAGCATTTTTGGGGCGAAGGCCTTTGGTGAAAAACTGTTTTTT
CASIFGAKAFGEKLFF
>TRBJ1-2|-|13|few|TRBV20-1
TGCAGTGCTACCCTCACGGGAGGTTTTGGCTACACCTTC
CSATLTGGFGYTF
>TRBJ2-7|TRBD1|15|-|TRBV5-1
TGCGCCAGCAGGAAATCGACAGGGGAGATCTACGAGCAGTACTTC
CASRKSTGEIYEQYF
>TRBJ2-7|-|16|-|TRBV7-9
TGTGCCAGCAGCTTAAATAGCGGAAGCTCCTACAATGAGCAGTACTTC
CASSLNSGSSYNEQYF
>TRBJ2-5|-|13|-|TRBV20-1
TGCAGTGCTATCGATCTAGCGCAAGAGACCCAGTACTTC
CSAIDLAQETQYF
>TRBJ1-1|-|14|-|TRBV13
TGTGCCAGCAGCGAATGGGAGATGAACACTGAAGCTTTCTTT
CASSEWEMNTEAFF
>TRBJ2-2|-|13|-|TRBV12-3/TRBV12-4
TGTGCCAGCAGTACTGAGAACACCGGGGAGCTGTTTTTT
CASSTENTGELFF
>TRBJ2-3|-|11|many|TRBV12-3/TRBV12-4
TGTGCCAGCAGCTACATAGATACGCAGTATTTT
CASSYIDTQYF
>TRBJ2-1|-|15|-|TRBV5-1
TGCGCCAGCAGCTTGGAGCCTGGGGCGTACAATGAGCAGTTCTTC
CASSLEPGAYNEQFF
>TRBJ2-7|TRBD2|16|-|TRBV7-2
TGTGCCAGCAGCTTAGGCCTAGCGGCTAACTCCTACGAGCAGTACTTC
CASSLGLAANSYEQYF
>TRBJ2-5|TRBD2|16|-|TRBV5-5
TGTGCCAGCAGCTTGGTTGGGACTAGCTCTCGAGAGACCCAGTACTTC
CASSLVGTSSRETQYF